This T cell receptor beta chain was identified during a study of breast tumors, draining lymph nodes, adjacent tissues. J lost 4 bases, V lost 0 bases, and 8 bases had no gene match. The CDR3 extends over 15 amino acids. Germline V gene data show CDR1 as SQVTM and CDR2 as ANQGSEA. Details on this clonotype: Its target is not known.

TCRdb processed the multiplex PCR reads anew with MiXCR; each CDR3 protein has one entry. Here the sample spans under 300,000 distinct CDR3 sequences, less than 45% being singletons. Whole-study findings and limits: The lymph node origin of tumor T cells was framed as consistent with a hypothesis, not demonstrated. Tumor repertoires ranked between lymph nodes and nontumor tissue in diversity, with V and J gene preferences. Luminal-like breast cancer showed significantly greater tumor-nontumor repertoire similarity than basal-like breast cancer did.

Samples came from axillary lymph nodes draining the breast cancer. This clonotype was sampled from a female donor with breast cancer. Some clones in this sample may be carry-over from other donors' samples. The sequencing input was axillary lymph node tissue. V and J are TRBV29-1 and TRBJ2-5; 7 nucleotides match TRBD2. CDR3 amino acids: CSVEDPGSGGETQYF. The CDR3 nucleotides read TGCAGCGTTGAAGATCCGGGGTCGGGGGGAGAGACCCAGTACTTC.